This T cell receptor beta chain was sequenced in a study of naive and memory T cell subsets. Concerning this clonotype: What it binds is not known.

Both TRBC1 and TRBC2 were covered by a beta constant-region primer of two equimolar oligonucleotides. Four rounds of PCR amplified the ligated cDNA using nested alpha and beta constant-region primers plus SP2. MiXCR was run by TCRdb on the UMI-ligation and nested PCR reads, yielding one entry per CDR3 protein. This table has some 110,000 distinct CDR3 sequences, about 14% appearing once. The V gene end was trimmed by 3 bases and the J gene end by 0 bases; junction bases not matched to a gene: 6. Germline CDR1 and CDR2: SGHTA and FQGNSA. CDR3 length: 17 amino acids. Study conclusions and caveats: A few larger clonotypes appeared in naive repertoires, especially CD8, possibly memory cells re-expressing CD45RA. In naive cells, over 85% of TCR sequences were seen only once. Activation and differentiation may alter RNA-based TCR counts. A clonotype means one alpha or beta sequence, not an alpha/beta pair.

The sequencing sample was made of naive CD8+ T cells from blood. The chain uses TRBV7-2 and TRBJ2-2; 8 bases are a match to TRBD2. This sequence originates from a human donor in good health. The CDR3 spells CASSFRTSITNTGELFF. In nucleotides, the CDR3 is TGTGCCAGCAGCTTCCGGACTAGCATCACGAACACCGGGGAGCTGTTTTTT.